The 23 T cell receptor beta chains below come from one sample, sequenced in a study of human CD8 memory T cell subsets (dated by TCRdb to the early 2020s). A Human TCR Profiling Kit was used to prepare UMI-labeled 5' RACE TCRbeta libraries. TCRdb reprocessed the reads, so every CDR3 protein sequence counts as one entry and DNA is not shown. The table kept for this sample lists thousands of distinct CDR3 sequences. The ten largest clones represent approximately 22% of the sample. Sequencing was done on a sample of CD8+ T cells from PBMCs. Receptor source: a human donor in good health.

This sequence joins TRBV14 and TRBJ2-7. The CDR3 spans 13 residues. Germline assignment: CDR1 SGHDN and CDR2 FVKESK. The CDR3 region is CASSQGHGIGQYF.

This clonotype is called medium-sized based on its frequency. The CDR3 sequence is CASSRTSGRSQETQYF. This chain uses TRBV11-2 with TRBJ2-5; absent DNA, TCRdb's TRBD2 call cannot be checked. The CDR3 extends over 16 amino acids. Looked up from germline, CDR1 is SGHAT and CDR2 is FQNNGV. Variable domain in full (rest from reference TRBV11-2 and TRBJ2-5): EAGVAQSPRYKIIEKRQSVAFWCNPISGHATLYWYQQILGQGPKLLIQFQNNGVVDDSQLPKDRFSAERLKGVDSTLKIQPAKLEDSAVYLCASSRTSGRSQETQYFGPGTRLLVL.

This chain links TRBV7-9 with TRBJ2-7. The germline CDR1 and CDR2 sequences are SEHNR and FQNEAQ (reference sequence). The CDR3 runs 14 residues. This CDR3 reads CASSLGRGTYEQYF. Drawing the rest from reference TRBV7-9 and TRBJ2-7, the complete variable domain is DTGVSQNPRHKITKRGQNVTFRCDPISEHNRLYWYRQTLGQGPEFLTYFQNEAQLEKSRLLSDRFSAERPKGSFSTLEIQRTEQGDSAMYLCASSLGRGTYEQYFGPGTRLTVT.

This rearrangement joins TRBV27 to TRBJ2-2; TCRdb returns TRBD1, unconfirmable since there is no DNA. There are 15 residues in the CDR3. The germline V gene encodes CDR1 MNHEY and CDR2 SMNVEV (reference sequence). The CDR3 region is CASRPGQGNTGELFF.

By frequency, this clonotype registers medium-sized. The chain combines TRBV27 with TRBJ1-2; TCRdb names TRBD1, which stays unverified in the absence of DNA. The CDR3 runs to 13 residues. Germline assignment: CDR1 MNHEY and CDR2 SMNVEV (reference sequence). The chain's CDR3 is CASSTTGLAYYTF.

This clonotype is classed as medium-sized (0.01 to 0.1%) by frequency. This chain links TRBV7-9 with TRBJ2-7; the TCRdb call, TRBD1, lacks DNA for checking. CDR1 and CDR2 from the germline V gene are SEHNR and FQNEAQ (reference sequence). There are 14 residues in the CDR3. The CDR3 sequence is CASSLPRAPGEQYF. Supplemented by reference TRBV7-9 and TRBJ2-7, the full variable domain reads DTGVSQNPRHKITKRGQNVTFRCDPISEHNRLYWYRQTLGQGPEFLTYFQNEAQLEKSRLLSDRFSAERPKGSFSTLEIQRTEQGDSAMYLCASSLPRAPGEQYFGPGTRLTVT.

V and J are TRBV9 and TRBJ1-1. In germline, CDR1 is SGDLS, CDR2 YYNGEE. CDR3 size: 14 residues. CDR3 in amino acids: CASSVHRTFTEAFF.

The rearrangement uses TRBV5-4 and TRBJ2-7; without DNA, the TCRdb call of TRBD1 cannot be checked. Looked up from germline, CDR1 is SGHNT and CDR2 is YYREEE (reference sequence). The CDR3 is 13 amino acids. The CDR3 reads CASSSRDTYEQYF.

The gene calls are TRBV2 and TRBJ2-7. Germline CDR1 SNHLY, CDR2 FYNNEI. The CDR3 runs to 17 residues. The CDR3 loop reads CASSEGRQKPDPYEQYF.

This clonotype counts as medium-sized by frequency. The V gene is TRBV24-1, the J gene TRBJ2-1; TCRdb reports TRBD2, a call that lacks DNA to check it against. The CDR3 is 14 residues long. From germline, CDR1 is KGHDR and CDR2 SFDVKD. The chain's CDR3 is CATSESGSGYEQFF.

This sequence joins TRBV29-1 and TRBJ2-1; TCRdb outputs TRBD2, but without DNA this stays unchecked. The CDR3 runs 19 residues. Germline CDR1 is SQVTM and CDR2 is ANQGSEA. The CDR3 protein is CSVEDWGLALLSSYNEQFF.

The J gene is TRBJ2-1, the V gene TRBV6-6; no DNA is available, so the TRBD1 call from TCRdb remains unchecked. Per germline, CDR1 MNHNY and CDR2 SVGAGI (reference sequence). The CDR3 is made up of 18 amino acids. The CDR3 sequence: CASSYPSGGGSSYNEQFF.

V and J are TRBV7-8 and TRBJ1-1; checking the TCRdb D call of TRBD1 is not possible without DNA. This CDR3 is 17 amino acids long. The germline gives CDR1 SGHVS, CDR2 FQNEAQ. CDR3 sequence reads: CASSLAYLGTLSTEAFF.

This sequence joins TRBV6-1 and TRBJ2-5; TCRdb returns TRBD2, unconfirmable since there is no DNA. The germline CDR1 and CDR2 sequences are MNHNS and SASEGT. This CDR3 has 16 residues. The CDR3 reads CASSEWVSGNQETQYF.

The V and J genes are TRBV20-1 and TRBJ2-2. The CDR3 runs to 13 residues. Germline V lookup: CDR1 DFQATT, CDR2 SNEGSKA (reference sequence). The CDR3 region is CSAPTVNTGELFF.

The V gene is TRBV5-1, the J gene TRBJ2-3. Germline V gene lookup returns CDR1 SGHRS and CDR2 YFSETQ. The CDR3 is made up of 11 amino acids. This CDR3 reads CASSYTDTQYF.

The chain has TRBV20-1 and TRBJ2-1; TCRdb names TRBD2, which stays unverified in the absence of DNA. Germline V lookup: CDR1 DFQATT, CDR2 SNEGSKA (reference sequence). There are 13 residues in the CDR3. The CDR3: CSARREFNNEQFF.

This chain links TRBV7-9 with TRBJ2-3; TCRdb lists TRBD1, though no DNA is available to test this call. This CDR3 is built from 15 residues. The germline V gene has CDR1 SEHNR and CDR2 FQNEAQ (reference sequence). This CDR3 is CASSPPGSSTDTQYF.

This clonotype is classed as medium-sized by frequency. The chain joins TRBV20-1 to TRBJ2-7; as DNA is missing, the TRBD1 call by TCRdb cannot be tested. Germline values: CDR1 DFQATT, CDR2 SNEGSKA (reference sequence). The CDR3 is made up of 15 amino acids. CDR3 amino acids: CSARDPDRLGYEQYF.

V is TRBV7-2 and J is TRBJ2-3; the D gene TCRdb calls, TRBD1, cannot be checked with no DNA. The CDR3 consists of 13 residues. From germline, CDR1 is SGHTA and CDR2 FQGNSA. The CDR3 reads CAIRDRGSDTQYF. The full variable domain, in which reference TRBV7-2 and TRBJ2-3 provide the parts outside the CDR3, is GAGVSQSPSNKVTEKGKDVELRCDPISGHTALYWYRQSLGQGLEFLIYFQGNSAPDKSGLPSDRFSAERTGGSVSTLTIQRTQQEDSAVYLCAIRDRGSDTQYFGPGTRLTVL.

J is TRBJ2-1 and V is TRBV28; TCRdb names TRBD1, which stays unverified in the absence of DNA. Germline lookup yields CDR1 MDHEN and CDR2 SYDVKM. The CDR3 length is 16 residues. CDR3 in amino acids: CASSPAPGQGPNEQFF.

The chain is built from TRBV5-6 and TRBJ2-1; TCRdb selects TRBD2, and the lack of DNA leaves this call unchecked. This CDR3 spans 13 amino acids. The V gene's germline CDR1 is SGHDT and CDR2 YYEEEE. The CDR3 region is CASSPGIVNEQFF.

The gene calls are TRBV6-6 and TRBJ2-7; with no DNA, the TCRdb D assignment of TRBD1 cannot be verified. In germline, CDR1 is MNHNY, CDR2 SVGAGI (reference sequence). The CDR3 covers 14 residues. CDR3 protein: CASSYGQGAYEQYF.